This TCR beta chain was captured by sequencing in a study of T-cell memory formation after mild COVID-19. As for the study in general: Clustering of TCRs was largely donor specific.

The CDR3 is 13 residues long. V lost 8 bases and J 7 bases, leaving 17 bases between the germline ends. Germline V gives CDR1 MNHEY, CDR2 SMNVEV (reference sequence). Constant-segment primers and 5'RACE yielded cDNA libraries for TCR alpha and TCR beta, each carrying sample barcodes and UMIs. TCRdb fed the 5' RACE reads into MiXCR, producing one record per CDR3 protein. This sample yields approximately 340,000 distinct CDR3 sequences, of which approximately 13% are seen a single time; 20% to 25% belongs to the top ten. This clonotype was sampled from a man aged 18 to 29 who had mild COVID-19 (a few samples of this study predate the infection). Cell type and time point are not known. The sequencing input was PBMCs or a T cell subset sorted from them (not recorded which). The rearrangement uses TRBV27 and TRBJ1-2; D possibly corresponds to TRBD1 (6 bases). CDR3 amino acids: CASGKRDTAGYTF. The CDR3 region has the DNA TGTGCCAGCGGTAAGCGGGACACTGCTGGCTACACCTTC.